This TCR beta chain was captured in a study of T cells in Graves' hyperthyroidism and ophthalmopathy (dated by TCRdb to between 2018 and 2021). Background for the entire study: Peripheral blood was sampled at the time of initial diagnosis, prior to any treatment. In roughly six Graves' hyperthyroidism patients, the study also compared T-cell repertoires from thyroid tissue with T-cell repertoires from blood. Following sampling, methimazole starting at 30 mg daily was given to hyperthyroidism patients, and high-dose intravenous methylprednisolone was given to ophthalmopathy patients. TCR Vbeta CDR3 sequencing of approximately 140 peripheral blood samples (fewer than 45 ophthalmopathy, approximately 80 hyperthyroidism and some 17 progressor patients) is reported in the paper. An independent validation cohort of under 20 hyperthyroidism patients and about 15 patients who later progressed to ophthalmopathy tested prospective prediction of ophthalmopathy. To identify TCR V-J signatures that set the groups apart, the researchers used a discovery cohort of about a hundred patients, made up of under 45 with Graves' ophthalmopathy and 57 with stable Graves' hyperthyroidism. The approximately 97 discovery patients were randomly divided into training and test sets at a 7:3 ratio.

Amplification of TCR beta CDR3 regions was carried out from RNA transcripts. The first round of RT-PCR for the TCR CDR3 was performed with the HTBI primer set and the Qiagen OneStep RT-PCR kit. Libraries were constructed in a second round of multiplex PCR, after which size selection and purification were performed. Libraries were sequenced paired-end with 100 bp reads on an Illumina HiSeq2000. Per the source publication's procedure: SOAPnuke was used to process the raw data, removing reads that contained adapters or uncalled bases, had a mean Phred below 15, or lacked an exact match to the constant primer or identifier. COPE v1.2.5 was used to merge the high-quality paired reads, and each unique nucleotide sequence was defined as a clonotype. MiTCR v1.1 was used to align the clonotypes against IMGT TRBV, TRBD and TRBJ reference segments. The analysis included only V-J combinations with a frequency above 0.0001, which together covered roughly 99% of the repertoires. The TCS score was defined as the ratio of F50 (clonal expansion) to E x V (chaos), calculated using BLOSUM62-based TCRdist between CDR3 peptides within each V-J. Welch's t-statistics and random forest reduced 450 to 600 V-J features to roughly 13, which were used in a naive Bayes classifier (R e1071). Thyroid-blood repertoire similarity was quantified with the Morisita-Horn index. The public sequencing data were trimmed at Q25 with fastp and processed into clonotypes with MiXCR by TCRdb, which kept only in-frame beta chains. Merged by CDR3 protein, the rows form single entries marked with the most common genes and DNA. In this record, the V and J calls reflect TCRdb's handling and not the investigators' own analysis. The sample table holds approximately 34,000 distinct CDR3 sequences, of which around 52% were seen once. Jointly, the top ten make up 25% of the sample.

Study-level results and caveats: A 13 V-J signature model separated ophthalmopathy from stable hyperthyroidism, with 87.88% sensitivity and about 81% specificity in cross-validation and 80%/75% in testing. In validation, the model predicted progression to ophthalmopathy with roughly 66% sensitivity and less than 75% specificity, a median of 6.5 months before onset. Sample size was not statistically predetermined, and investigators were not blinded to group allocation. Most expanded thyroid clonotypes (frequency above 0.001) were also detected in blood, a finding suggesting that blood repertoires may reflect thyroid immune responses.

CDR3 length: 14 amino acids, cysteine to phenylalanine. Kept here is only the CDR3 DNA, which spans 42 bases and is read in frame from base 1. From the germline V gene, CDR1 is MRHNA and CDR2 is SNTAGT. V lost 6 bases and J lost 2 bases; the stretch between them is 13 bases long. Worth noting for this clonotype: There is no known antigen for this receptor. The input lacks base qualities; no much larger clone sits a single base away.

Ophthalmopathy patients had moderately to severely active disease, with a Clinical Activity Score of 3 or more, a NOSPECS grade of 4 or more, and a disease duration of less than 3 months. The study excluded patients with uncontrolled infections, other autoimmune diseases, pregnancy or lactation. Diagnoses were based on clinical symptoms, serum thyroxine and TRAb, thyroid ultrasound and orbital computed tomography. Ficoll-Paque density gradient centrifugation was used to isolate PBMCs from around 9.1 ml of fresh peripheral blood. Trizol reagent was used to extract total RNA, and RNA quality was then checked on an Agilent 2100 Bioanalyzer.

This receptor was obtained from a woman aged 40-49 years with Graves' ophthalmopathy. The chain was built from TRBV6-4 and TRBJ1-2; D gene: possibly TRBD1, on 5 matching bases. What was sequenced was blood. This receptor carries the CDR3 CASRAGTANYGYTF. The DNA sequence is given as TGTGCCAGCAGAGCCGGGACGGCGAACTATGGCTACACCTTC.